This T cell receptor (beta chain) derives from a study of shared clonotypes between healthy human individuals. V was shortened by 3 bases and J by 0 bases, with 7 bases between the two germline ends. CDR1 and CDR2 from the germline V gene are SGHRS and YFSETQ. This CDR3 has 15 residues. Study findings and constraints: Sequencing depth was predicted to influence how clonotypes are shared among donors.

Once extracted for a subset, genomic DNA was divided evenly among several immunoSEQ plates. The method was immunoSEQ multiplex PCR; TCRdb's version includes in-frame clones alone and lacks a portion of them. The table includes 450,000 or so clones, 70% to 80% detected once. On this clone: Its specificity is unknown.

This sequence originates from a woman aged 35 to 49 in good health. Some clones in this sample may be carry-over from other donors' samples. The sequencing input was PBMCs. This sequence joins TRBV5-1 and TRBJ2-6; D is unclear. The CDR3 protein is CASSWTNSGANVLTF. The CDR3 DNA reads TGCGCCAGCAGCTGGACGAACTCTGGGGCCAACGTCCTGACTTTC.